This is a list of T cell receptor beta chains from one sample in a study of tumor-infiltrating lymphocytes in oesophageal squamous cell carcinoma. TCRdb itself ran the PCR reads through MiXCR, one entry per CDR3 protein. The sample includes approximately 9,500 distinct CDR3 sequences, roughly 53% of them seen just once. The sequencing sample was made of esophageal tumor tissue. The receptors were sampled from a female donor with esophageal squamous cell carcinoma. Both conserved end residues are part of each CDR3. The D gene is left open where the match is weak. Not every row has a clone size; where given, it reads once, few, many or a size class.

v_gene: TRBV5-5; d_gene: .; abundance: few; len: 15; j_gene: TRBJ2-5; CDR3aa: CASTPWAGSSNEQYF
v_gene: TRBV7-2; d_gene: .; abundance: once; len: 13; j_gene: TRBJ1-1; CDR3aa: CASSFRWYTEAFF
v_gene: TRBV6-6; d_gene: .; abundance: once; len: 14; j_gene: TRBJ2-3; CDR3aa: CASSYGEPRDTQYF
v_gene: TRBV7-3; d_gene: .; abundance: .; len: 14; j_gene: TRBJ2-5; CDR3aa: CASSLSGAGETQYF
v_gene: TRBV7-6; d_gene: .; abundance: .; len: 13; j_gene: TRBJ2-5; CDR3aa: CASSGAGVETQYF
v_gene: TRBV6-5; d_gene: TRBD2; abundance: few; len: 15; j_gene: TRBJ2-1; CDR3aa: CASRPLAGVNNEQFF
v_gene: TRBV6-1; d_gene: .; abundance: few; len: 17; j_gene: TRBJ2-3; CDR3aa: CASSYASTGGGTDTQYF
v_gene: TRBV14; d_gene: TRBD1; abundance: many; len: 19; j_gene: TRBJ2-6; CDR3aa: CASSPGWDSRSSGANVLTF
v_gene: TRBV7-2; d_gene: TRBD1; abundance: .; len: 15; j_gene: TRBJ2-3; CDR3aa: CASSLGGTAGYEQYF
v_gene: TRBV6-5; d_gene: TRBD1; abundance: .; len: 15; j_gene: TRBJ1-5; CDR3aa: CASSVLGQSNQPQHF
v_gene: TRBV11-2; d_gene: TRBD2; abundance: .; len: 16; j_gene: .; CDR3aa: CASSLAGTSGGVEQFF
v_gene: TRBV7-8; d_gene: TRBD1; abundance: many; len: 16; j_gene: TRBJ2-1; CDR3aa: CASSLRGTGINNEQFF
v_gene: TRBV6-5; d_gene: TRBD1; abundance: .; len: 14; j_gene: .; CDR3aa: CASWGRPGGTEAFF
v_gene: TRBV28; d_gene: .; abundance: medium-sized; len: 15; j_gene: TRBJ1-6; CDR3aa: CASSPPGGRNSPLHF
v_gene: TRBV7-2; d_gene: .; abundance: few; len: 14; j_gene: TRBJ2-3; CDR3aa: CASSPTTSTDTQYF
v_gene: TRBV7-6; d_gene: .; abundance: few; len: 14; j_gene: TRBJ2-5; CDR3aa: CASSSYRVEETQYF
v_gene: TRBV7-9; d_gene: TRBD2; abundance: once; len: 16; j_gene: .; CDR3aa: CASSKRGASGAYEQYF
v_gene: TRBV18; d_gene: TRBD2; abundance: many; len: 15; j_gene: TRBJ2-7; CDR3aa: CASSPRAGELNEQYF
v_gene: TRBV28; d_gene: .; abundance: many; len: 14; j_gene: TRBJ1-5; CDR3aa: CASSLGSSNQPQHF
v_gene: TRBV6-1; d_gene: .; abundance: few; len: 12; j_gene: TRBJ2-3; CDR3aa: CASSEYSDTQYF
v_gene: TRBV6-1; d_gene: TRBD2; abundance: .; len: 15; j_gene: TRBJ2-3; CDR3aa: CASSEEAGGVDTQYF
v_gene: TRBV28; d_gene: .; abundance: medium-sized; len: 17; j_gene: TRBJ2-7; CDR3aa: CASSFRRESPPSYEQYF
v_gene: TRBV7-6; d_gene: .; abundance: .; len: 14; j_gene: TRBJ1-1; CDR3aa: CASSAPRGGHEQFF
v_gene: TRBV5-4; d_gene: TRBD2; abundance: many; len: 16; j_gene: TRBJ2-1; CDR3aa: CASSRSGGNSYNEQFF
v_gene: TRBV7-3; d_gene: .; abundance: .; len: 14; j_gene: .; CDR3aa: CARMSKASRETQYF
v_gene: TRBV7-2; d_gene: .; abundance: few; len: 15; j_gene: TRBJ2-5; CDR3aa: CASSLAVRAGETQYF
v_gene: TRBV12-3/TRBV12-4; d_gene: .; abundance: .; len: 15; j_gene: TRBJ2-1; CDR3aa: CASSSTPISYNEQFF
v_gene: TRBV5-1; d_gene: TRBD1; abundance: .; len: 12; j_gene: TRBJ2-7; CDR3aa: CAITRTGWAQYF
v_gene: TRBV7-9; d_gene: .; abundance: .; len: 17; j_gene: .; CDR3aa: CASSLVGGVAPGETQYF
v_gene: TRBV20-1; d_gene: .; abundance: many; len: 12; j_gene: TRBJ2-7; CDR3aa: CSASRGAYEQYF